This T cell receptor beta chain emerged from a study of Ad26.COV2.S vaccination and SARS-CoV-2 variants. Libraries were prepared by immunoSEQ multiplex PCR; TCRdb keeps only in-frame clonotypes and omits some of them. The sample contains about 680,000 clones, more than 80% of which appear only once. V was clipped by 4 bases and J by 4 bases, with 16 bases between them. This CDR3 region has 15 residues. Germline loops: CDR1 SNHLY, CDR2 FYNNEI. Findings and caveats of the study: Reported post-vaccination CD8+ and CD4+ T cell responses to spike showed substantial breadth.

This clone was counted only a few times. The antigen is not known. Sample treatment: roughly 18 received Ad26.COV2.S at low or high dose, single or two shots; 5 received placebo; per-sample allocation not given. Sample collection was performed on day 63 after the first vaccine or placebo injection. Sequences were derived from peripheral blood, sampled in a trial of Ad26.COV2.S vaccine versus placebo. The sequence came from a person aged 18 to 65 who received the Ad26.COV2.S COVID-19 vaccine or a placebo. This rearrangement joins TRBV2 to TRBJ2-5; TRBD1 might be the D (6 bases). The CDR3 nucleotides are TGTGCCAGCAGTGTGGGGGCCGGTTTAGGAGAGACCCAGTACTTC. This translates into CASSVGAGLGETQYF.